These T cell receptor beta chains were read from a single sample in a study of vaccination and CD4 T cells after COVID-19. TCRdb fed the PCR reads into MiXCR, producing one record per CDR3 protein. This table has under 20,000 distinct CDR3 sequences, around 50% appearing once. No antigen is known for these receptors. The sequenced sample was CD4+ T cells from blood, cultured in vitro, obtained about 7 months after SARS-CoV-2 vaccination. These receptor sequences come from a human donor who had recovered from COVID-19. Both conserved end residues are part of each CDR3. A D gene is named only where the DNA matches it firmly. Clone sizes are given selectively: once, few, many, or a class where the clone is expanded.

>TRBV20-1|.|TRBJ2-2|medium-sized
TGCAGTGCTAGAGATCCGTACGGGACCGGGGAGCTGTTTTTT
CSARDPYGTGELFF
>TRBV29-1|TRBD1|TRBJ2-5|.
TGCAGCGTGGTACCGGGACAGAGCCAAGAGACCCAGTACTTC
CSVVPGQSQETQYF
>TRBV7-9|TRBD2|TRBJ2-3|.
TGTGCCAGCAGCTTTAGCGGGAGAGTGACAGATACGCAGTATTTT
CASSFSGRVTDTQYF
>TRBV11-3|TRBD2|TRBJ2-3|.
TGTGCCAGCAGCTTAGTAGCGGGAGCTTCGGATACGCAGTATTTT
CASSLVAGASDTQYF
>TRBV2|TRBD2|TRBJ2-7|.
TGTGCCAGCAGTGAAAGTGGAGGGGACTATGATGAGCAGTACTTC
CASSESGGDYDEQYF
>TRBV7-2|.|TRBJ2-7|few
TGTGCCAGCAGCCTGGACAGAGGACGTTACGAGCAGTACTTC
CASSLDRGRYEQYF
>TRBV20-1|TRBD2|TRBJ2-3|.
TGCAGTGCTAGAGATCATGCGGGGGGAACAGATACGCAGTATTTT
CSARDHAGGTDTQYF
>TRBV20-1|TRBD2|TRBJ2-7|.
TGCAGTGCTGGGCGGGAGGTTTACGAGCAGTACTTC
CSAGREVYEQYF
>TRBV6-1|.|TRBJ2-3|.
TGTGCCAGCAGTGGGGAGCCCTCAGATACGCAGTATTTT
CASSGEPSDTQYF
>TRBV15|TRBD2|TRBJ2-3|.
TGTGCCACCAGCATGGGACTAGGGGGCACAGATACGCAGTATTTT
CATSMGLGGTDTQYF
>TRBV27|TRBD1|TRBJ1-2|few
TGTGCCAGCAGTTCATGGGGTTTTGGGACAGTCTATGGCTACACCTTC
CASSSWGFGTVYGYTF
>TRBV20-1|TRBD1|TRBJ1-2|.
TGCAGTGCTCGGGACAGGGGGCAAGGCCTGTATGGCTACACCTTC
CSARDRGQGLYGYTF
>TRBV5-4|TRBD2|TRBJ2-7|.
TGTGCCAGCAGCTCCACCAGCGGGAGTTCCTACGAGCAGTACTTC
CASSSTSGSSYEQYF
>TRBV24-1|.|TRBJ2-7|.
TGTGCCACCAGTGATTGGCAGAAGCCCTACGAGCAGTACTTC
CATSDWQKPYEQYF
>TRBV28|.|TRBJ1-2|.
TGTGCCAGCAGTACCGGGTCAGGCTATGGCTACACCTTC
CASSTGSGYGYTF
>TRBV12-3/TRBV12-4|.|TRBJ2-2|.
TGTGCCAGCAGTTTTAAGCGGTTTTGGGCCGGGGAGCTGTTTTTT
CASSFKRFWAGELFF
>TRBV27|.|TRBJ2-7|.
TGTGCCAGCAGTTTAGGACTCGGAGGCGTCTACGAGCAGTACTTC
CASSLGLGGVYEQYF
>TRBV2|TRBD1|TRBJ2-1|.
TGTGCCAGCAGGGACAGGGGCAATGAGCAGTTCTTC
CASRDRGNEQFF
>TRBV2|.|TRBJ1-1|few
TGTGCCAGCAGTGATTACGGGGCCGATGCAGAAGCTTTCTTT
CASSDYGADAEAFF
>TRBV6-1|TRBD1|TRBJ1-5|few
TGTGCCAGCAGACACGGCCGGGACAGGGAGAATCAGCCCCAGCATTTT
CASRHGRDRENQPQHF
>TRBV20-1|.|TRBJ1-5|few
TGCAGTGCTAGAGTCCCTGGGGAAACTCAGCCCCAGCATTTT
CSARVPGETQPQHF
>TRBV4-1|.|TRBJ2-7|.
TGCGCCAGCAGCCAACCGGGGCGCTACGAGCAGTACTTC
CASSQPGRYEQYF
>TRBV7-3|TRBD1|TRBJ1-2|.
TGTGCCAGCAGCAGAACAGGGGATGGCTATGGCTACACCTTC
CASSRTGDGYGYTF
>TRBV28|TRBD1|TRBJ1-2|.
TGTGCCAGCAGTCCACCCGGGACAGACTCCGTTCGCTATGGCTACACCTTC
CASSPPGTDSVRYGYTF
>TRBV7-9|.|TRBJ1-4|.
TGTGCCAGCAGCTCCCTTGAGACGAATGAAAAACTGTTTTTT
CASSSLETNEKLFF
>TRBV6-1|.|TRBJ1-2|few
TGTGCCAGCACCCCAGGGGTTAACTATGGCTACACCTTC
CASTPGVNYGYTF
>TRBV6-1|.|TRBJ1-1|few
TGTGCCAGCAGTCCAGCAGGCCAGGGGATCCTTGAAGCTTTCTTT
CASSPAGQGILEAFF
>TRBV20-1|TRBD2|TRBJ2-7|.
TGCAGTGCTAGGTCTACCAGCGGGGCTACCCACGAGCAGTACTTC
CSARSTSGATHEQYF
>TRBV20-1|TRBD2|TRBJ2-3|.
TGCAGTGCCGCACTAGCGGGGGGCACAGATACGCAGTATTTT
CSAALAGGTDTQYF
>TRBV20-1|TRBD1|TRBJ1-1|few
TGCAGTGCTAGAGATCTGCTTAGATTCGACAGGGGCACTGAAGCTTTCTTT
CSARDLLRFDRGTEAFF
>TRBV6-2/TRBV6-3|.|TRBJ2-7|.
TGTGCCAGCACCTTTGCAACCCTATCCTACGAGCAGTACTTC
CASTFATLSYEQYF
>TRBV5-1|TRBD2|TRBJ2-5|.
TGCGCCAGCAGCCTGACTAGCGGGGAAGAGACCCAGTACTTC
CASSLTSGEETQYF
>TRBV5-4|TRBD2|TRBJ2-7|.
TGTGCCAGCAGCTCAATAGCGGGGGGGACCTACGAGCAGTACTTC
CASSSIAGGTYEQYF
>TRBV5-4|TRBD2|TRBJ2-5|.
TGTGCCAGCAGCCTTGGGGGGGACCGGGGAACAGAGACCCAGTACTTC
CASSLGGDRGTETQYF
>TRBV2|.|TRBJ2-7|.
TGTGCCAGCAGTGCCTCCGGGACCCCGTACGAGCAGTACTTC
CASSASGTPYEQYF
>TRBV20-1|.|TRBJ2-7|few
TGCAGTGCTAGCAGGCTAGTTGGCTCCTACGAGCAGTACTTC
CSASRLVGSYEQYF
>TRBV7-9|.|TRBJ1-5|.
TGTGCCAGCAGCTTAATCCGGCCCTCCGGCCCACTATCAAATCAGCCCCAGCATTTT
CASSLIRPSGPLSNQPQHF
>TRBV7-2|.|TRBJ1-1|few
TGTGCCAGCAGCCATTACCAGGGGACTGAAGCTTTCTTT
CASSHYQGTEAFF
>TRBV6-1|.|TRBJ2-2|once
TGTGCCAGCAGTGTTAGCAGGGCCACCGGGGAGCTGTTTTTT
CASSVSRATGELFF
>TRBV6-6|TRBD2|TRBJ2-1|.
TGTGCCAGCAGTTACTCGCCGGGGGGATCCTACAATGAGCAGTTCTTC
CASSYSPGGSYNEQFF
>TRBV6-1|TRBD1|TRBJ2-1|.
TGTGCCACCCGTCGGGACAGGGGGCTAGGTGAGCAGTTCTTC
CATRRDRGLGEQFF
>TRBV27|.|TRBJ2-1|few
TGTGCCAGCAGTAGAGTTGGCGGAGAGCAGTTCTTC
CASSRVGGEQFF